Shown below are 25 T cell receptor beta chains from a single sample sequenced in a study of shared clonotypes between healthy human individuals. The protocol was immunoSEQ multiplex PCR, while the TCRdb copy is restricted to in-frame clones and leaves out a portion. The data contain about 600,000 clones, approximately 97% of them seen just once; the ten biggest clones take up approximately 0.057%. The sequenced material came from naive CD4+ T cells sorted from blood. Subset meaning: CD45RA+ positively selected. These receptors were obtained from a woman aged 25 to 45 in good health.

This chain links TRBV5-1 with TRBJ2-3; 7 bases map to TRBD1. The junction had 7 bases not matched to a gene; V was cut back by 2 bases and J by 7 bases. Germline CDR1 reads SGHRS; CDR2 reads YFSETQ. The CDR3 runs to 14 residues. Here the CDR3 reads CASSFRQGPNTQYF. In nucleotides, the CDR3 is TGCGCCAGCAGCTTTCGACAGGGACCAAATACGCAGTATTTT.

The J gene is TRBJ2-7, the V gene TRBV2, with 10 bases matching TRBD2. The germline CDR1 and CDR2 sequences are SNHLY and FYNNEI. The CDR3 covers 17 residues. Losses at the gene ends were 2 bases for V and 0 bases for J; bases not matched to a gene: 7. CDR3 sequence reads: CASSEPSGLASSYEQYF. The CDR3 coding sequence is TGTGCCAGCAGTGAACCCTCGGGACTAGCGAGCTCCTACGAGCAGTACTTC.

CDR3 residues: CARDLTGVLGQPQHF. The CDR3 DNA sequence: TGTGCCAGAGACTTGACAGGGGTTCTCGGTCAGCCCCAGCATTTT. This chain links TRBV19 with TRBJ1-5, with TRBD1 matching over 8 bases. The CDR3 is made up of 15 amino acids. Trimming cost V 9 bases and J 6 bases; bases outside gene matches: 13. The germline CDR1 and CDR2 sequences are LNHDA and SQIVND (reference sequence).

This chain uses TRBV19 with TRBJ1-1; 10 bases fit TRBD1. Germline V lookup: CDR1 LNHDA, CDR2 SQIVND (reference sequence). This CDR3 comprises 16 residues. V was clipped by 4 bases and J by 2 bases; unmatched bases: 7. Here the CDR3 DNA reads TGTGCCAGTAGTACGAACCCGACAGGGGGCAACACTGAAGCTTTCTTT. Translation: CASSTNPTGGNTEAFF.

The gene calls are TRBV7-2 and TRBJ2-7, with TRBD2 identical over 16 bases. V lost 4 bases and J lost 4; bases outside the gene matches: 7. The CDR3 is made up of 17 amino acids. The germline V gene has CDR1 SGHTA and CDR2 FQGNSA. Written as DNA, the CDR3 is TGTGCCAGCAGCTCCTTAGGGACTAGCGGGAGGGTTTACGAGCAGTACTTC. It is translated as CASSSLGTSGRVYEQYF. The full variable domain, rest sourced from reference TRBV7-2 and TRBJ2-7, is GAGVSQSPSNKVTEKGKDVELRCDPISGHTALYWYRQSLGQGLEFLIYFQGNSAPDKSGLPSDRFSAERTGGSVSTLTIQRTQQEDSAVYLCASSSLGTSGRVYEQYFGPGTRLTVT.

This chain joins TRBV27 and TRBJ2-7; perhaps TRBD1 as D (6 bases). V was cut by 5 bases and J by 4 bases, with 18 bases left in between. Per the germline V gene, CDR1 is MNHEY and CDR2 is SMNVEV (reference sequence). This CDR3 is built from 15 residues. In DNA, the CDR3 is TGTGCCAGCAGTCCGACGGGACAAGGGATTTACGAGCAGTACTTC. This gives the protein CASSPTGQGIYEQYF.

The J gene is TRBJ1-1, the V gene TRBV19, with TRBD1 identical over 9 bases. In germline, CDR1 is LNHDA, CDR2 SQIVND (reference sequence). The CDR3 extends over 15 amino acids. V shed 5 bases, J shed 4 bases, and the junction held 8 bases outside the gene matches. CDR3 in DNA: TGTGCCAGTAGTTACGGGACAGGGATTCGCACTGAAGCTTTCTTT. Translated: CASSYGTGIRTEAFF.

This chain connects TRBV2 to TRBJ1-5; D is perhaps TRBD1 (6 bases). V was trimmed by 7 bases and J by 6 bases, leaving 13 bases between them. CDR1 and CDR2 from the germline V gene are SNHLY and FYNNEI. CDR3 size: 13 residues. CDR3 nucleotide sequence: TGTGCCAGCACTACGGGGGCAGCTCAGCCCCAGCATTTT. It specifies CASTTGAAQPQHF.

V is TRBV30 and J is TRBJ1-2, with D uncertain. The germline V gene has CDR1 GTSNPN and CDR2 SVGIG (reference sequence). The CDR3 is 12 residues long. The V and J ends lost 2 bases and 6 bases respectively, with 10 bases between them. CDR3 region: CAWSPGRDGYTF. CDR3 coding DNA: TGTGCCTGGAGTCCAGGTCGGGATGGCTACACCTTC.

V gene TRBV28 combines with J gene TRBJ2-3; tentatively, D is TRBD1 or TRBD2 (5 bases each). The CDR3 has 12 amino acids. Germline CDR1 reads MDHEN; CDR2 reads SYDVKM. Trimming took off 8 bases at V and 2 bases at J, with 8 bases between the two ends. Here the CDR3 reads CASRGPTDTQYF. The CDR3 nucleotides read TGTGCCAGCCGGGGACCCACAGATACGCAGTATTTT.

The V call is TRBV5-4, the J call TRBJ2-1; 14 bases fit TRBD2. Looked up from germline, CDR1 is SGHNT and CDR2 is YYREEE (reference sequence). The CDR3 is 15 residues long. With 6 bases clipped from V and 8 bases from J, the junction kept 7 bases outside the gene matches. The CDR3 spells CASTRLAGGLDEQFF. CDR3 DNA sequence: TGTGCCAGCACCCGACTAGCGGGAGGGTTGGATGAGCAGTTCTTC.

The V gene is TRBV6-6, the J gene TRBJ1-5; D is unresolved. The V end lost 5 bases, the J end lost 0 bases, and 5 bases lay between the germline ends. Germline CDR1 and CDR2: MNHNY and SVGAGI (reference sequence). This CDR3 spans 13 amino acids. CDR3 residues: CASSRYSNQPQHF. The CDR3 bases are TGTGCCAGCAGTCGATATAGCAATCAGCCCCAGCATTTT.

The chain recombines TRBV30 with TRBJ1-6; maybe TRBD1 (5 bases). Germline lookup yields CDR1 GTSNPN and CDR2 SVGIG (reference sequence). CDR3 size: 13 residues. The V end lost 8 bases, the J end lost 7 bases, and 15 bases lay between the germline ends. The CDR3 DNA reads as TGTGCCGCGCGCCTCGAGGGGAATTCACCCCTCCACTTT. Its protein product is CAARLEGNSPLHF.

The chain links TRBV5-1 to TRBJ2-3; the D gene is possibly TRBD2 (6 bases). The V end was cut by 3 bases, the J end by 1 base, with 15 bases between. CDR3 size: 16 residues. From germline, CDR1 is SGHRS and CDR2 YFSETQ. CDR3 DNA sequence: TGCGCCAGCAGCTCCCCCCCCGGGAGAGGCACAGATACGCAGTATTTT. This translates into CASSSPPGRGTDTQYF.

The V call is TRBV7-9, the J call TRBJ2-6, with D unresolved. Germline lookup yields CDR1 SEHNR and CDR2 FQNEAQ (reference sequence). This CDR3 spans 16 amino acids. Between the trimmed V and J ends, which lost 6 bases and 0 bases, there was a span of 12 bases. CDR3 sequence reads: CASRRAVNSGANVLTF. The DNA for the CDR3 is TGTGCCAGCAGACGAGCAGTCAACTCTGGGGCCAACGTCCTGACTTTC.

V usage is TRBV7-6 and J usage is TRBJ1-3, with 8 bases lining up with TRBD1. The CDR3 runs 14 residues. Trimming removed 5 bases from V and 2 bases from J; junction bases left unmatched: 2. Germline CDR1 is SGHVS and CDR2 is FNYEAQ. The CDR3 DNA is TGTGCCAGCAGCCCGGACAGGGCTGGAAACACCATATATTTT. It specifies CASSPDRAGNTIYF.

The chain links TRBV29-1 to TRBJ2-7, with 7 bases aligning to TRBD1. Germline V gene lookup returns CDR1 SQVTM and CDR2 ANQGSEA. The CDR3 covers 14 residues. V shed 3 bases and J 2 bases; nucleotides not matched to a gene: 7. The CDR3 DNA is TGCAGCGTTGAGGTCGACAGGGCCCCCTACGAGCAGTACTTC. This codes for CSVEVDRAPYEQYF.

The rearrangement links TRBV5-1 to TRBJ2-2; the D gene is possibly TRBD2 (6 bases). The V and J ends lost 0 bases and 4 bases respectively, with 16 bases between them. CDR1 is SGHRS and CDR2 is YFSETQ in the germline V gene. This CDR3 has 17 residues. The CDR3 protein is CASSLGESSDLTGELFF. The CDR3 DNA sequence: TGCGCCAGCAGCTTGGGGGAGTCTAGCGACCTCACCGGGGAGCTGTTTTTT.

The chain employs TRBV5-1 and TRBJ2-7; possibly TRBD1 for D (6 bases). V was shortened by 0 bases and J by 4 bases, with 20 bases between the two germline ends. Germline loops: CDR1 SGHRS, CDR2 YFSETQ. CDR3 length: 17 amino acids. The CDR3 region has the DNA TGCGCCAGCAGCTTGGCCCCCCAGGGTAGGGGGACGTACGAGCAGTACTTC. Its translation: CASSLAPQGRGTYEQYF.

The V gene is TRBV10-1, the J gene TRBJ2-5; D tentatively reads TRBD1 or TRBD2 (5 bases each). Trimming left V 3 bases short and J 5 bases short, with 10 bases between. Germline V gives CDR1 WNHNN, CDR2 SYGVQD (reference sequence). The CDR3 is 13 residues long. The CDR3 coding sequence is TGCGCCAGCAGTGATGGGGGACGGGAGACCCAGTACTTC. Amino acid sequence: CASSDGGRETQYF.

V is TRBV28 and J is TRBJ1-3; 10 bases agree with TRBD1. The germline CDR1 and CDR2 sequences are MDHEN and SYDVKM. V trimming: 5 bases; J trimming: 8 bases; junction bases outside the gene matches: 12. The CDR3 runs to 16 residues. CDR3 nucleotides: TGTGCCAGCAGTCGCCGACAACCGGGACAGGGGTACACCATATATTTT. Its translation: CASSRRQPGQGYTIYF.

The genes are TRBV6-6 and TRBJ2-7; possibly TRBD2 for D (6 bases). Germline lookup yields CDR1 MNHNY and CDR2 SVGAGI (reference sequence). This CDR3 comprises 12 residues. Trimming pared 4 bases from V and 6 bases from J, leaving 10 bases between. DNA for the CDR3: TGTGCCAGCAGTTCCGGGGGAATCGAGCAGTACTTC. The encoded protein is CASSSGGIEQYF.

The chain combines TRBV30 with TRBJ2-4; perhaps D is TRBD1 or TRBD2 (7 bases each). CDR3 size: 13 residues. Germline CDR1 reads GTSNPN; CDR2 reads SVGIG (reference sequence). V was trimmed by 6 bases and J by 5 bases, leaving 14 bases between them. For the CDR3, the DNA is TGTGCCTGCGGGGAGGGGGCGCAAAACATTCAGTACTTC. It encodes CACGEGAQNIQYF.

The chain has TRBV7-2 and TRBJ2-5; D gene ambiguous. Trimming pared 1 base from V and 1 base from J, leaving 7 bases between. This CDR3 contains 14 residues. The germline gives CDR1 SGHTA, CDR2 FQGNSA. In DNA, the CDR3 is TGTGCCAGCAGCTTAGGCAGGCCCCAAGAGACCCAGTACTTC. Translation: CASSLGRPQETQYF.

The J gene is TRBJ1-2, the V gene TRBV29-1; D not resolved. The ends were cut back, 7 bases at V and 2 bases at J, with 11 bases in the middle. This CDR3 is 12 amino acids long. CDR1 SQVTM and CDR2 ANQGSEA come from the germline V gene. CDR3 in amino acids: CSARRSNYGYTF. The CDR3 coding sequence is TGCAGCGCCCGGAGGAGCAACTATGGCTACACCTTC.